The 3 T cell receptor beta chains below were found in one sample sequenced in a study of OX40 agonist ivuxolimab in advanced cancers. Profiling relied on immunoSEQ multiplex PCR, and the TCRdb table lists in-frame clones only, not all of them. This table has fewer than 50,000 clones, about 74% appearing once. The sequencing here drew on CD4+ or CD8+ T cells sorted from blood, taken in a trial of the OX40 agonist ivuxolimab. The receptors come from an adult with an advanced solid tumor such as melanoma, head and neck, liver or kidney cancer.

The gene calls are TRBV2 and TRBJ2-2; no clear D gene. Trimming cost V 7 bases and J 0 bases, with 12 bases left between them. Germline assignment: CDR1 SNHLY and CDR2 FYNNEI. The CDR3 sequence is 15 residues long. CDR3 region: CASNKGLSNTGELFF. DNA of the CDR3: TGTGCCAGCAACAAAGGGCTCTCGAACACCGGGGAGCTGTTTTTT. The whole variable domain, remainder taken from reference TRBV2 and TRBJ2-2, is EPEVTQTPSHQVTQMGQEVILRCVPISNHLYFYWYRQILGQKVEFLVSFYNNEISEKSEIFDDQFSVERPDGSNFTLKIRSTKLEDSAMYFCASNKGLSNTGELFFGEGSRLTVL.

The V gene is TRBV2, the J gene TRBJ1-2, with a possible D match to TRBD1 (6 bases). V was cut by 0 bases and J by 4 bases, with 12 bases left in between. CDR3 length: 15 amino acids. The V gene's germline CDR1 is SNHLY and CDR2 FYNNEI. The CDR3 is CASSEAGGGSYGYTF. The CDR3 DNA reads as TGTGCCAGCAGTGAAGCTGGGGGCGGCTCCTATGGCTACACCTTC. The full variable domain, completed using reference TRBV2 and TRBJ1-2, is EPEVTQTPSHQVTQMGQEVILRCVPISNHLYFYWYRQILGQKVEFLVSFYNNEISEKSEIFDDQFSVERPDGSNFTLKIRSTKLEDSAMYFCASSEAGGGSYGYTFGSGTRLTVV.

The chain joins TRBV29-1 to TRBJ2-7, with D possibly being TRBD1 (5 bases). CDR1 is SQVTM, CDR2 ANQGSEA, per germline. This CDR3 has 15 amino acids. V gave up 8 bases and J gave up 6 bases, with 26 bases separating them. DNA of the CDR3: TGCAGCCGAAACGCAGGGAATATAGTGGTCCGCGAGCAGTACTTC. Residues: CSRNAGNIVVREQYF.